The T cell receptor beta chain under discussion was sequenced for a study of response to subunit inactivated influenza vaccine. Study results and caveats: The authors suggested that few new T cells are recruited per seasonal influenza vaccination.

This clonotype turned up a few times. As yet, its antigen is unknown. TCRdb fed the RT-PCR reads into MiXCR, producing one record per CDR3 protein. The sample consists of about 520,000 distinct CDR3 sequences, roughly 25% of them appearing once. The material sequenced was CD4+ T cells sorted from PBMCs, taken 5 to 6 days after vaccination. This clonotype was obtained from a man in his fifties or sixties who received an inactivated influenza vaccine.

CDR3 sequence: CASSVGPGAYEQYF. CDR3 in DNA: TGTGCCAGCAGCGTAGGTCCAGGGGCTTACGAGCAGTACTTC. The V gene is TRBV9, the J gene TRBJ2-7; a weak D match, TRBD1 (6 bases). Looked up from germline, CDR1 is SGDLS and CDR2 is YYNGEE. The length of the CDR3 is 14 residues. V dropped 0 bases and J dropped 4 bases, with 11 bases sitting between them.